This TCR beta chain was recorded in a study of blood T cells in healthy people across ages. A second PCR, run for roughly 7 to 12 cycles, used a sample-barcoded 5' primer plus a J-beta primer mix. TCRdb reprocessed the 5' RACE reads with MiXCR, giving one entry per CDR3 protein. The table records more than 550,000 distinct CDR3 sequences, about 20% of them present only once. The germline CDR1 and CDR2 sequences are SGHTA and FQGNSA. The ends were cut back, 4 bases at V and 3 bases at J, with 14 bases in the middle. The CDR3 covers 15 residues. This TCR was sampled from a man in his 70s in good health. The chain carries TRBV7-2 and TRBJ2-3; D gene ambiguous. The sequencing input was blood. CDR3 coding DNA: TGTGCCAGCAGCTCTCGAAGGGAAACAACAGATACGCAGTATTTT. Protein sequence: CASSSRRETTDTQYF. Supplemented by reference TRBV7-2 and TRBJ2-3, the full variable domain reads GAGVSQSPSNKVTEKGKDVELRCDPISGHTALYWYRQSLGQGLEFLIYFQGNSAPDKSGLPSDRFSAERTGGSVSTLTIQRTQQEDSAVYLCASSSRRETTDTQYFGPGTRLTVL.